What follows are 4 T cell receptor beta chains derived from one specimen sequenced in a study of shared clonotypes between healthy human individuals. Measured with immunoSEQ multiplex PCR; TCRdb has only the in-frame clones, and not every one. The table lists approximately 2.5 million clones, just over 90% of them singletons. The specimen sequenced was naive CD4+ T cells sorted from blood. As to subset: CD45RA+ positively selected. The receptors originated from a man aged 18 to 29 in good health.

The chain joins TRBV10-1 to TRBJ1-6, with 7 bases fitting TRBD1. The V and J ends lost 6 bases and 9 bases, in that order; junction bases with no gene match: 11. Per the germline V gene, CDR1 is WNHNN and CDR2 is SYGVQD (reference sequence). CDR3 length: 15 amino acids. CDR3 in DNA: TGCGCCAGCAGGGGAATTGGCAGGGGGACTTCACCCCTCCACTTT. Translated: CASRGIGRGTSPLHF.

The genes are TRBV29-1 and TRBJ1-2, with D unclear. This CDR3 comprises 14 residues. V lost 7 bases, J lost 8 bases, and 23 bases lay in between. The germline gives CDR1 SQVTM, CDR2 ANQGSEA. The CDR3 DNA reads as TGCAGCGCAACTGTCTCAAGAGGAACTAAGGGCTACACCTTC. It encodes CSATVSRGTKGYTF.

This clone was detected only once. The CDR3 spells CASSIMYSPPDQPQHF. DNA of the CDR3: TGTGCCAGTAGTATAATGTACAGCCCGCCGGATCAGCCCCAGCATTTT. V usage is TRBV19 and J usage is TRBJ1-5, with unresolved D. The ends were cut back, 2 bases at V and 5 bases at J, with 16 bases in the middle. The CDR3 has 16 amino acids. CDR1 is LNHDA and CDR2 is SQIVND in the germline V gene (reference sequence).

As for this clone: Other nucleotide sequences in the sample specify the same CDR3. In DNA, the CDR3 is TGCGCCAGCAGCCCGGGGAACACCGGGGAGCTGTTTTTT. It specifies CASSPGNTGELFF. The J gene is TRBJ2-2, the V gene TRBV5-1; no reliable D call. CDR3 length: 13 residues. Per the germline V gene, CDR1 is SGHRS and CDR2 is YFSETQ. V was clipped by 4 bases and J by 1 base, with 5 bases between them.